This TCR beta chain was captured in a study of OX40 agonist ivuxolimab in advanced cancers. Sequenced by immunoSEQ multiplex PCR; TCRdb stores in-frame clones only, minus some. The sample holds around 18,000 clones, about nine tenths seen once. Findings and caveats of the study: The investigators did not determine what antigen specificity the expanded peripheral T cells had. Mean expanded clone counts were higher in CD8+ than CD4+ T cells.

V was clipped by 0 bases and J by 2 bases, with 14 bases between them. The germline V gene has CDR1 SGHAT and CDR2 FQNNGV. CDR3 length: 18 residues. Turning to this clone: Its antigen is not known.

The sample consisted of CD4+ or CD8+ T cells sorted from blood, taken in a trial of the OX40 agonist ivuxolimab. The receptor's source is an adult with an advanced solid tumor such as melanoma, head and neck, liver or kidney cancer. The rearrangement links TRBV11-2 to TRBJ2-6, with D perhaps TRBD1 or TRBD2 (6 bases each). CDR3 sequence reads: CASSLEGGGWAGANVLTF. Written as DNA, the CDR3 is TGTGCCAGCAGCTTAGAGGGGGGCGGGTGGGCTGGGGCCAACGTCCTGACTTTC.